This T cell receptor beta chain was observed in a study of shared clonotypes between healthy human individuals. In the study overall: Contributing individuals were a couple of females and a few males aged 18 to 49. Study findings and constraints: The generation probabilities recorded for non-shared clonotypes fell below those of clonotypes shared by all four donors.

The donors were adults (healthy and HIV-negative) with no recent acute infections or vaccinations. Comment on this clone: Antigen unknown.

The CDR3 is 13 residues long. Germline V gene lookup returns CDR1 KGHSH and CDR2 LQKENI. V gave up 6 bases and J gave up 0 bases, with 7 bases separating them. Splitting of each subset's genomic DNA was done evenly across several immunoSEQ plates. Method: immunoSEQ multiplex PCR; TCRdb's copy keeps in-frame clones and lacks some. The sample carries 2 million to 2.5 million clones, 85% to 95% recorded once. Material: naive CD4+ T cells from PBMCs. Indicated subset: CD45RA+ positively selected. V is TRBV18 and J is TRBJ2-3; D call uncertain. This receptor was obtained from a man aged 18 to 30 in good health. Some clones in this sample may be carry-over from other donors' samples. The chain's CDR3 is CASSKPSTDTQYF. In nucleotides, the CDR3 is TGTGCCAGCTCGAAACCTAGCACAGATACGCAGTATTTT.